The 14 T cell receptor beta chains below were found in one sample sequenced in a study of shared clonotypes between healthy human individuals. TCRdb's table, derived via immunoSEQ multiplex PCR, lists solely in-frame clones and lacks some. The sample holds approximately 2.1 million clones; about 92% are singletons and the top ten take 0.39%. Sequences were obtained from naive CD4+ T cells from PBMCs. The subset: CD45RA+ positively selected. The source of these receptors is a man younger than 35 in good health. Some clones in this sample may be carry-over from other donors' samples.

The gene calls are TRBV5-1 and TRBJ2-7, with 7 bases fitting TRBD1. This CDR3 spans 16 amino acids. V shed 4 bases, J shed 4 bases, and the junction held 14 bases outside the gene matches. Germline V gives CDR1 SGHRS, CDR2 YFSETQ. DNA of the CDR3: TGCGCCAGCAGCCCAGGACAGGCGGCAGAATCTTACGAGCAGTACTTC. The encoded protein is CASSPGQAAESYEQYF.

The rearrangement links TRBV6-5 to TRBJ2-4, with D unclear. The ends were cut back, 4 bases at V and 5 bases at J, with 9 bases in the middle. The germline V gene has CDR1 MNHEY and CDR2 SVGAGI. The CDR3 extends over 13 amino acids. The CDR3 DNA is TGTGCCAGCAGTTCGGGCAGACAAAACATTCAGTACTTC. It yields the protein CASSSGRQNIQYF.

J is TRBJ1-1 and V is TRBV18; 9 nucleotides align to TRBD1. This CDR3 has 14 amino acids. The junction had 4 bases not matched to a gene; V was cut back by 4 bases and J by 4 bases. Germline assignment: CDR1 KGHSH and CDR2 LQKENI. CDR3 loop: CASSRLDRGTEAFF. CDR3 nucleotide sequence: TGTGCCAGCTCACGACTGGACAGGGGCACTGAAGCTTTCTTT.

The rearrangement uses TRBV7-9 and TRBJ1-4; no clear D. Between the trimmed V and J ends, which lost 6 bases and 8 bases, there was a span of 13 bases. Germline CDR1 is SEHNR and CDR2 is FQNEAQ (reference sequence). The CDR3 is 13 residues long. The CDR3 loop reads CASRFGQREKLFF. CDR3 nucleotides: TGTGCCAGCAGGTTCGGGCAGAGGGAAAAACTGTTTTTT.

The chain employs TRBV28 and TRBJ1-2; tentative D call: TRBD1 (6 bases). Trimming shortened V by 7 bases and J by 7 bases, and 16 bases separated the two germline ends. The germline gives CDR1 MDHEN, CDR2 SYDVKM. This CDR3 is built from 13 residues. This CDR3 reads CASTLVGAGGYTF. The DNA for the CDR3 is TGTGCCAGCACCCTGGTGGGGGCTGGTGGCTACACCTTC.

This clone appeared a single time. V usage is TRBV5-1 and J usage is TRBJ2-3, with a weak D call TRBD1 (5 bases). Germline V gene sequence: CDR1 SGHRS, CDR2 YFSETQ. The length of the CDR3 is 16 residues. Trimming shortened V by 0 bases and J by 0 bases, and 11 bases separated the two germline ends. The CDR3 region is CASSLDRTTSTDTQYF. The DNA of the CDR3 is TGCGCCAGCAGCTTGGACAGGACCACTAGCACAGATACGCAGTATTTT.

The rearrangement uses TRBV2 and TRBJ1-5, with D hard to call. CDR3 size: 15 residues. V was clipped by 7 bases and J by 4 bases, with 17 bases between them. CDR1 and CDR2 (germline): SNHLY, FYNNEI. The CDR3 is CASTFSQRVNQPQHF. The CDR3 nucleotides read TGTGCCAGCACCTTTTCACAGAGGGTTAATCAGCCCCAGCATTTT.

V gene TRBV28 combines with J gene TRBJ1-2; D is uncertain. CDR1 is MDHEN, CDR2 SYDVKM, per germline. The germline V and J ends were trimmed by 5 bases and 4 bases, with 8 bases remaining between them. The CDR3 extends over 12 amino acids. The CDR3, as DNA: TGTGCCAGCAGTCGGGGTGTCTATGGCTACACCTTC. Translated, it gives CASSRGVYGYTF.

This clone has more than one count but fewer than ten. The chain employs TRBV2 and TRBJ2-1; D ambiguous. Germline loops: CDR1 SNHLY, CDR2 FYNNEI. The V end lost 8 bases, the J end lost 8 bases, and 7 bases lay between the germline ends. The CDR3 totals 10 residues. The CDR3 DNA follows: TGTGCCAGCTTACGCGATGAGCAGTTCTTC. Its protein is CASLRDEQFF.

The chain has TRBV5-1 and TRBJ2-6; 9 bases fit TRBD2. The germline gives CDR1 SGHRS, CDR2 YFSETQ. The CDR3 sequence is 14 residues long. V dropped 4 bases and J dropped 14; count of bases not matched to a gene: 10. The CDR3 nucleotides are TGCGCCAGCAGCCAAGGACTAGCGAACCCGTTCCTGACTTTC. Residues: CASSQGLANPFLTF.

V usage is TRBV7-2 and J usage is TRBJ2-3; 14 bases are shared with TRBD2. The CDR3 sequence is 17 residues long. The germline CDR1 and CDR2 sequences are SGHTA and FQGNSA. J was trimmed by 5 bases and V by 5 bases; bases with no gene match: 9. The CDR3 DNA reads TGTGCCAGCAGCCCGGGACTAGCGGGAGTGGGGGTAGATACGCAGTATTTT. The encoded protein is CASSPGLAGVGVDTQYF.

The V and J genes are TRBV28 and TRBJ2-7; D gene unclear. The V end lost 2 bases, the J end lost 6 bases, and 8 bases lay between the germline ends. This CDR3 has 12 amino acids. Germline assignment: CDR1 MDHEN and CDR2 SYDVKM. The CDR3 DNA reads TGTGCCAGCAGTTTAGTAGCTGGCGAGCAGTACTTC. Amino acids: CASSLVAGEQYF.

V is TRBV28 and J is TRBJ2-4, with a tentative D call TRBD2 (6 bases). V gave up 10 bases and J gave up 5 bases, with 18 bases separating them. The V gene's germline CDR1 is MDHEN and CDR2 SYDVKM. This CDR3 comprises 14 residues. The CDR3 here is CATISPGVQNIQYF. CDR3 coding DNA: TGTGCCACAATCAGTCCGGGGGTACAAAACATTCAGTACTTC.

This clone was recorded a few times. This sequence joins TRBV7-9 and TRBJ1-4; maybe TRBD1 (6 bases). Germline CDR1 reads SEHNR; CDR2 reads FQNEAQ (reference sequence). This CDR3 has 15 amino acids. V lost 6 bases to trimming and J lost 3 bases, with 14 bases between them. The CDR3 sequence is CASRSRDKPNEKLFF. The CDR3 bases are TGTGCCAGCAGATCCCGGGACAAGCCTAATGAAAAACTGTTTTTT.